Each of the 30 T cell receptor beta chains below was sequenced from the same sample in a study of spatial heterogeneity in lung cancer. Stated time point: sample taken at primary tumor resection. Researchers sequenced whole RNA taken from tumor, nontumor lung or frozen PBMC without sorting. TCRdb re-analysed the 5' RACE reads in MiXCR, keeping a single row per CDR3 protein. The table shows over 9,500 distinct CDR3 sequences, with under 4.5% occurring only once. The source was PBMCs, collected at surgery. These receptors were collected from a female donor with early-stage non-small cell lung cancer.

As regards this clonotype: Found in a library prepared for alpha chains, this beta chain is an off-target read, and its abundance has little meaning. This chain uses TRBV12-3 or TRBV12-4 with TRBJ2-7; 10 bases are a match to TRBD2. This CDR3 comprises 15 residues. Unmatched junction bases numbered 6, after V lost 6 bases and J lost 1 base. In DNA, the CDR3 is TGTGCCAGCAGCAGAACTAGCGGGGCATCCTACGAGCAGTACTTC. Its translation is CASSRTSGASYEQYF.

This clonotype was counted many times. This beta chain represents an off-target read in a library built for alpha chains; its size is of limited meaning. The chain joins TRBV5-1 to TRBJ2-1; 13 bases are shared with TRBD2. The length of the CDR3 is 17 residues. Unmatched junction bases numbered 2, after V lost 0 bases and J lost 2 bases. Germline CDR1 and CDR2: SGHRS and YFSETQ. CDR3 sequence: CASSLGLAGGTYNEQFF. CDR3 sequence (DNA): TGCGCCAGCAGCTTGGGACTAGCGGGAGGAACCTACAATGAGCAGTTCTTC.

The table lists this clonotype with many counts. This beta chain is a stray read from a library made for alpha chains; its abundance is not meaningful. The chain carries TRBV5-1 and TRBJ2-7; no definite D call. The CDR3 covers 13 residues. CDR1 is SGHRS, CDR2 YFSETQ, per germline. Trimming took 0 bases from V and 0 from J, leaving 4 bases between them. CDR3 residues: CASSLGISYEQYF. DNA for the CDR3: TGCGCCAGCAGCTTGGGGATCTCCTACGAGCAGTACTTC.

In its sample, this clonotype was seen many times. In a library made to pick up alpha chains, this beta chain is a stray read with a size that means little. The rearrangement joins TRBV7-9 to TRBJ2-3; no clear D. The germline V gene has CDR1 SEHNR and CDR2 FQNEAQ (reference sequence). The CDR3 is made up of 14 amino acids. V lost 1 base and J 9 bases, leaving 14 bases between the germline ends. The CDR3 DNA reads TGTGCCAGCAGCTTAGATCGCCTACCTTGGACGCAGTATTTT. It is translated as CASSLDRLPWTQYF.

The sample holds many counts of this clonotype. As an off-target read in a library built for alpha chains, this beta chain has a frequency of little significance. The chain is built from TRBV28 and TRBJ2-4, with D tentatively TRBD1 or TRBD2 (5 bases each). The CDR3 has 13 amino acids. CDR1 and CDR2 from the germline V gene are MDHEN and SYDVKM. The V end lost 5 bases, the J end lost 6 bases, and 11 bases lay between the germline ends. CDR3 DNA sequence: TGTGCCAGCAGTGGGGGTGTCGGAAACATTCAGTACTTC. It yields the protein CASSGGVGNIQYF.

This clonotype showed up many times. Being off target in a library aimed at alpha chains, this beta chain has a size of little meaning. The chain is built from TRBV12-3 or TRBV12-4 and TRBJ2-3, with 7 bases lining up with TRBD1. J gave up 7 bases and V 6 bases, and 10 bases lay outside the gene matches. The CDR3 consists of 14 residues. CDR3 sequence (DNA): TGTGCCAGCAGGGCGACAGGGAGTAGGAATACGCAGTATTTT. This translates into CASRATGSRNTQYF.

This clonotype was seen ten or more times. Little can be read into the size of this beta chain, an off-target read in a library designed for alpha chains. The V and J genes are TRBV6-5 and TRBJ2-2; TRBD2 matches 7 bases. Germline V gene data show CDR1 as MNHEY and CDR2 as SVGAGI. The CDR3 totals 15 residues. V shed 7 bases, J shed 0 bases, and the junction held 5 bases outside the gene matches. CDR3 coding DNA: TGTGCCAGCACCGGGGGGAGGGCGAACACCGGGGAGCTGTTTTTT. Its protein product is CASTGGRANTGELFF.

There are many counts of this clonotype. This beta chain represents an off-target read in a library built for alpha chains; its size is of limited meaning. V usage is TRBV7-9 and J usage is TRBJ2-7; 8 bases map to TRBD2. The V and J ends lost 0 bases and 11 bases, in that order; junction bases with no gene match: 9. Germline assignment: CDR1 SEHNR and CDR2 FQNEAQ (reference sequence). This CDR3 is built from 14 residues. The CDR3 nucleotides read TGTGCCAGCAGCTTAGCCGGGGAGCGGGGGATAGAGTACTTC. Protein sequence: CASSLAGERGIEYF.

The table lists this clonotype with many counts. This beta chain is a stray read from a library made for alpha chains; its abundance is not meaningful. The J gene is TRBJ1-2, the V gene TRBV7-2, with D unresolved. V dropped 4 bases and J dropped 4 bases, with 10 bases sitting between them. From germline, CDR1 is SGHTA and CDR2 FQGNSA. This CDR3 is built from 13 residues. CDR3 sequence: CASSSREVYGYTF. CDR3 nucleotides: TGTGCCAGCAGCTCACGGGAGGTCTATGGCTACACCTTC. Full variable domain (rest looked up from reference TRBV7-2 and TRBJ1-2): GAGVSQSPSNKVTEKGKDVELRCDPISGHTALYWYRQSLGQGLEFLIYFQGNSAPDKSGLPSDRFSAERTGGSVSTLTIQRTQQEDSAVYLCASSSREVYGYTFGSGTRLTVV.

This clonotype occurred many times. The size of this beta chain means little, since it is a stray read in a library made for alpha chains. The chain has TRBV27 and TRBJ2-2; perhaps TRBD1 as D (5 bases). Germline CDR1 is MNHEY and CDR2 is SMNVEV (reference sequence). V was cut by 3 bases and J by 4 bases, with 15 bases left in between. CDR3 length equals 16 residues. The CDR3 loop reads CASSFVGAWITGELFF. As DNA, the CDR3 is TGTGCCAGCAGTTTTGTTGGGGCTTGGATCACCGGGGAGCTGTTTTTT.

This clonotype was found a few times. This beta chain is off target for a library built for alpha chains, so its abundance means little. V gene TRBV7-6 combines with J gene TRBJ2-4, with D tentatively TRBD2 (6 bases). Per the germline V gene, CDR1 is SGHVS and CDR2 is FNYEAQ. V lost 5 bases, J lost 3 bases, and 17 bases lay in between. The CDR3 sequence is 16 residues long. CDR3 DNA sequence: TGTGCCAGCAGCCACCCCACGGGAGACGGCAAAAACATTCAGTACTTC. This encodes CASSHPTGDGKNIQYF.

This clonotype was counted many times. Little can be read into the size of this beta chain, an off-target read in a library designed for alpha chains. This chain joins TRBV12-3 or TRBV12-4 and TRBJ2-3; D not resolved. The CDR3 is 11 amino acids. Trimming took off 7 bases at V and 2 bases at J, with 4 bases between the two ends. CDR3: CASMITDTQYF. The DNA of the CDR3 is TGTGCCAGCATGATCACAGATACGCAGTATTTT.

At least ten counts were recorded for this clonotype. The size of this beta chain means little, since it is a stray read in a library made for alpha chains. This rearrangement joins TRBV7-3 to TRBJ2-1; weak D call: TRBD1 (6 bases). V was shortened by 5 bases and J by 0 bases, with 11 bases between the two germline ends. Germline V gene lookup returns CDR1 SGHTA and CDR2 FQGTGA. CDR3 size: 15 residues. The chain's CDR3 is CASSDGQSSYNEQFF. CDR3 sequence (DNA): TGTGCCAGCAGCGATGGACAGAGCTCCTACAATGAGCAGTTCTTC.

This clonotype was recorded many times. Because the library targeted alpha chains, this beta chain is an off-target read whose size means little. This chain connects TRBV11-2 to TRBJ2-2, with TRBD1 as a possible D gene (6 bases). The V gene's germline CDR1 is SGHAT and CDR2 FQNNGV. The CDR3 runs to 15 residues. Trimming took 6 bases from V and 0 from J, leaving 11 bases between them. The CDR3 is CASSRAGANTGELFF. CDR3 nucleotide sequence: TGTGCCAGCAGTCGAGCAGGGGCGAACACCGGGGAGCTGTTTTTT.

The sample holds many counts of this clonotype. This beta chain slipped into a library made for alpha chains as a stray read, so its size is not meaningful. J is TRBJ2-7 and V is TRBV24-1; possible D gene TRBD2, 6 bases. The CDR3 is 15 amino acids. Germline CDR1 and CDR2: KGHDR and SFDVKD. V shed 4 bases and J shed 2 bases, with 14 bases lying between them. CDR3: CATSDGGALAYEQYF. CDR3 DNA: TGTGCCACCAGTGACGGAGGGGCCTTGGCCTACGAGCAGTACTTC.

This clonotype came up a few times. This beta chain is an unintended read in a library built for alpha chains; its size means little. V gene TRBV19 combines with J gene TRBJ2-1; the D gene is possibly TRBD1 (5 bases). CDR1 and CDR2 (germline): LNHDA, SQIVND (reference sequence). The CDR3 runs to 16 residues. V gave up 1 base and J gave up 4 bases, with 14 bases separating them. CDR3 DNA: TGTGCCAGTAGTATAGGCGCAGGGAAGGGGTACAATGAGCAGTTCTTC. Its translation is CASSIGAGKGYNEQFF.

This clonotype was recorded many times. This beta chain is a stray sequence in a library constructed for alpha chains; its clone size is not meaningful. CDR3 sequence (DNA): TGTGCCACCAGCAGAGATAGGTCAACGGGACGGGGGGAGACCCAGTACTTC. Its protein is CATSRDRSTGRGETQYF. V usage is TRBV15 and J usage is TRBJ2-5; D may be TRBD2 (6 bases). The CDR3 has 17 residues. V was clipped by 0 bases and J by 5 bases, with 19 bases between them. Germline V gene lookup returns CDR1 LNHNV and CDR2 YYDKDF (reference sequence).

This clonotype was picked up many times. This beta chain is a stray read from a library made for alpha chains; its abundance is not meaningful. The chain employs TRBV18 and TRBJ1-2; no definite D call. The CDR3 length is 14 residues. V lost 6 bases and J 0 bases, leaving 11 bases between the germline ends. Looked up from germline, CDR1 is KGHSH and CDR2 is LQKENI. The CDR3: CASSPDTSNYGYTF. CDR3 DNA: TGTGCCAGCTCCCCGGATACCTCTAACTATGGCTACACCTTC.

This clonotype was detected ten times or more. Because this beta chain is a stray read in a library intended to capture alpha chains, its abundance should not be given much weight. This sequence joins TRBV7-9 and TRBJ1-6; 8 bases are shared with TRBD1. Germline CDR1 is SEHNR and CDR2 is FQNEAQ (reference sequence). There are 14 residues in the CDR3. Unmatched junction bases numbered 8, after V lost 5 bases and J lost 11 bases. The CDR3 sequence: CASSAGTGRTPLHF. CDR3 DNA: TGTGCCAGCAGCGCCGGGACAGGTCGGACACCCCTCCACTTT.

In its sample, this clonotype was seen many times. The library was designed around alpha chains, so this beta chain is a stray read whose abundance carries little weight. The chain employs TRBV7-6 and TRBJ2-5, with TRBD2 identical over 10 bases. CDR1 is SGHVS and CDR2 is FNYEAQ in the germline V gene. The CDR3 is 15 amino acids. The V segment lost 6 bases and the J segment 4 bases; nucleotides outside the gene matches: 8. The CDR3 sequence: CASSQIAGGRETQYF. In DNA form, the CDR3 reads TGTGCCAGCAGTCAAATAGCGGGGGGTCGAGAGACCCAGTACTTC.

There are many counts of this clonotype. The size of this beta chain means little, since it is a stray read in a library made for alpha chains. The rearrangement links TRBV6-6 to TRBJ1-5; weak D call: TRBD1 (6 bases). The CDR3 has 15 residues. Germline V gene data show CDR1 as MNHNY and CDR2 as SVGAGI (reference sequence). Trimming shortened V by 4 bases and J by 6 bases, and 16 bases separated the two germline ends. The DNA for the CDR3 is TGTGCCAGCAGTTGGTCCGGGGGCGGAGGTCAGCCCCAGCATTTT. Translating it yields CASSWSGGGGQPQHF.

Ten or more counts support this clonotype. This beta chain slipped into a library made for alpha chains as a stray read, so its size is not meaningful. The CDR3 is CASSQELGTEAFF. CDR3 sequence (DNA): TGTGCCAGCAGCCAAGAACTAGGGACTGAAGCTTTCTTT. This rearrangement joins TRBV3-1 to TRBJ1-1; D gene unclear. Deletions cut 0 bases from V and 5 bases from J, with 7 bases between. Germline-derived CDR1 and CDR2 are LGHDT and YNNKEL (reference sequence). The CDR3 extends over 13 amino acids. The variable domain in full, completed from reference TRBV3-1 and TRBJ1-1, reads DTAVSQTPKYLVTQMGNDKSIKCEQNLGHDTMYWYKQDSKKFLKIMFSYNNKELIINETVPNRFSPKSPDKAHLNLHINSLELGDSAVYFCASSQELGTEAFFGQGTRLTVV.

This clonotype was seen at least ten times. This beta chain turned up in a library designed for alpha chains; as an off-target read, its abundance says little. The gene calls are TRBV7-8 and TRBJ2-5; a weak D match, TRBD1 (5 bases). CDR3 size: 16 residues. Per germline, CDR1 SGHVS and CDR2 FQNEAQ. V was shortened by 2 bases and J by 1 base, with 14 bases between the two germline ends. The CDR3 region is CASSLWAGKVQETQYF. As DNA, the CDR3 is TGTGCCAGCAGCTTATGGGCAGGGAAGGTCCAAGAGACCCAGTACTTC.

This clonotype was counted many times. Being off target in a library aimed at alpha chains, this beta chain has a size of little meaning. The chain links TRBV7-9 to TRBJ1-1; 8 nucleotides align to TRBD1. Trimming took 6 bases from V and 0 from J; bases not matched to a gene: 6. The CDR3 consists of 15 residues. Germline CDR1 SEHNR, CDR2 FQNEAQ (reference sequence). The CDR3 nucleotides are TGTGCCAGCAGGGAAGACAGGGGATTGAACACTGAAGCTTTCTTT. It translates to CASREDRGLNTEAFF.

Worth noting for this clonotype: In a library made to pick up alpha chains, this beta chain is a stray read with a size that means little. V is TRBV7-2 and J is TRBJ2-5; either TRBD1 or TRBD2 may fit D (5 bases each). Trimming left V 5 bases short and J 7 bases short, with 23 bases between. CDR1 is SGHTA, CDR2 FQGNSA, per germline. There are 16 residues in the CDR3. CDR3 nucleotides: TGTGCCAGCAGCCCGAAAGCGGCGGCAACCACAGGGACCCAGTACTTC. As protein: CASSPKAAATTGTQYF.

This clonotype was detected many times. For a library built for alpha chains, this beta chain is a stray read; little rests on its size. CDR3 sequence reads: CASSQDPSGVSTDTQYF. DNA of the CDR3: TGTGCCAGCAGCCAAGATCCTAGCGGAGTTAGCACAGATACGCAGTATTTT. The V and J genes are TRBV4-2 and TRBJ2-3; 7 nucleotides match TRBD2. CDR1 LGHNA and CDR2 YNFKEQ come from the germline V gene. This CDR3 spans 17 amino acids. The V segment lost 0 bases and the J segment 0 bases; nucleotides outside the gene matches: 6.

This clonotype is labeled medium-sized. Since it is a stray read in a library aimed at alpha chains, this beta chain has a size that is not meaningful. The chain recombines TRBV7-6 with TRBJ2-1; D is perhaps TRBD1 or TRBD2 (5 bases each). Trimming pared 1 base from V and 3 bases from J, leaving 13 bases between. The CDR3 runs 16 residues. Germline CDR1 is SGHVS and CDR2 is FNYEAQ. The CDR3 region is CASSLVPGAYYNEQFF. In DNA form, the CDR3 reads TGTGCCAGCAGCTTAGTCCCCGGGGCTTACTACAATGAGCAGTTCTTC. The full variable domain, completed using reference TRBV7-6 and TRBJ2-1, is GAGVSQSPRYKVTKRGQDVALRCDPISGHVSLYWYRQALGQGPEFLTYFNYEAQQDKSGLPNDRFSAERPEGSISTLTIQRTEQRDSAMYRCASSLVPGAYYNEQFFGPGTRLTVL.

In its sample, this clonotype was seen many times. This beta chain is an off-target read within a library intended for alpha chains, so its frequency means little. This sequence joins TRBV5-6 and TRBJ2-1, with D perhaps assigned TRBD1 or TRBD2 (6 bases each). Per germline, CDR1 SGHDT and CDR2 YYEEEE. This CDR3 region has 15 residues. V was shortened by 4 bases and J by 12 bases, with 23 bases between the two germline ends. CDR3 region: CASSPTTGGQVVQFF. Here the CDR3 DNA reads TGTGCCAGCAGCCCCACGACCGGGGGCCAGGTGGTGCAGTTCTTC. The full variable domain, completed using reference TRBV5-6 and TRBJ2-1, is DAGVTQSPTHLIKTRGQQVTLRCSPKSGHDTVSWYQQALGQGPQFIFQYYEEEERQRGNFPDRFSGHQFPNYSSELNVNALLLGDSALYLCASSPTTGGQVVQFFGPGTRLTVL.

This clonotype has a count of ten or more. With the library built for alpha chains, this beta chain is off target and its frequency is not meaningful. This sequence joins TRBV6-5 and TRBJ2-2, with 11 positions matching TRBD2. There are 17 residues in the CDR3. After removal of 1 base from V and 8 bases from J, the junction contained 9 bases not matched to a gene. The V gene's germline CDR1 is MNHEY and CDR2 SVGAGI. CDR3 nucleotides: TGTGCCAGCAGTTACTGGGGGACTAGCGGACGAGCGGGGGAGCTGTTTTTT. This encodes CASSYWGTSGRAGELFF.

At least ten counts were recorded for this clonotype. Being off target in a library aimed at alpha chains, this beta chain has a size of little meaning. The genes are TRBV9 and TRBJ2-7; TRBD2 might be the D (6 bases). CDR1 SGDLS and CDR2 YYNGEE come from the germline V gene. The germline V and J ends were trimmed by 0 bases and 4 bases, with 14 bases remaining between them. This CDR3 has 15 amino acids. CDR3 sequence (DNA): TGTGCCAGCAGCGTAGGTATAGCGGAGAGGTACGAGCAGTACTTC. Translated: CASSVGIAERYEQYF. The full variable domain, with the rest looked up from reference TRBV9 and TRBJ2-7, is DSGVTQTPKHLITATGQRVTLRCSPRSGDLSVYWYQQSLDQGLQFLIQYYNGEERAKGNILERFSAQQFPDLHSELNLSSLELGDSALYFCASSVGIAERYEQYFGPGTRLTVT.